Following are 8 T cell receptor beta chains from one sample sequenced in a study of cytomegalovirus exposure and HLA in healthy donors. The study ran its PCR with 60 Vbeta and 13 Jbeta primers. The repertoire was sequenced with immunoSEQ multiplex PCR; TCRdb's copy has only in-frame clones and lacks some. The profile shows 150,000 or so clones, 77% of them singletons. Sequenced input: PBMCs. These receptors all come from a male donor in good health and CMV-seronegative.

V usage is TRBV11-2 and J usage is TRBJ2-1, with D possibly being TRBD2 (5 bases). The germline V gene encodes CDR1 SGHAT and CDR2 FQNNGV. Between the trimmed V and J ends, which lost 1 base and 5 bases, there was a span of 12 bases. The CDR3 runs 15 residues. The CDR3 DNA sequence: TGTGCCAGCAGCTTAGGGCAGCGGAAAGACAATGAGCAGTTCTTC. Translation gives CASSLGQRKDNEQFF.

CDR3 DNA sequence: TGTGCCTGGAGTTCTCGGACCCAGTACTTC. It yields the protein CAWSSRTQYF. The rearrangement uses TRBV30 and TRBJ2-5; D unclear. V lost 2 bases to trimming and J lost 7 bases, with 5 bases between them. This CDR3 spans 10 amino acids. The germline V gene encodes CDR1 GTSNPN and CDR2 SVGIG (reference sequence).

This chain connects TRBV10-2 to TRBJ1-1; TRBD1 aligns across 9 bases. CDR1 is WSHSY, CDR2 SAAADI, per germline. V was clipped by 7 bases and J by 1 base; unmatched bases: 4. CDR3 length equals 14 residues. The CDR3, as DNA: TGCGCCAGCACTATACAGGGGGCGAACACTGAAGCTTTCTTT. This encodes CASTIQGANTEAFF.

The chain couples TRBV5-1 to TRBJ2-3, with 9 bases aligning to TRBD2. The germline V gene encodes CDR1 SGHRS and CDR2 YFSETQ. The CDR3 spans 14 residues. V gave up 1 base and J gave up 10 bases; unmatched junction bases: 7. The CDR3 is CASSLLAGLEPQYF. CDR3 DNA sequence: TGCGCCAGCAGCTTGCTAGCGGGATTAGAGCCGCAGTATTTT. Using reference TRBV5-1 and TRBJ2-3 for the parts outside the CDR3, the full variable domain is KAGVTQTPRYLIKTRGQQVTLSCSPISGHRSVSWYQQTPGQGLQFLFEYFSETQRNKGNFPGRFSGRQFSNSRSEMNVSTLELGDSALYLCASSLLAGLEPQYFGPGTRLTVL.

The J gene is TRBJ1-6, the V gene TRBV28, with D perhaps matching TRBD1 (6 bases). Germline loops: CDR1 MDHEN, CDR2 SYDVKM. The CDR3 contains 16 residues. V was cut by 7 bases and J by 3 bases, with 16 bases left in between. This chain's CDR3 is CASIPGGAFYNSPLHF. CDR3 sequence (DNA): TGTGCCAGCATTCCTGGGGGGGCCTTCTATAATTCACCCCTCCACTTT.

The V call is TRBV12-5, the J call TRBJ2-2; weak D call: TRBD2 (7 bases). The CDR3 loop spans 15 amino acids. V lost 5 bases and J 7 bases, leaving 17 bases between the germline ends. Germline V gene lookup returns CDR1 LGHNT and CDR2 FRNRAP. The CDR3: CASGPATRGGGELFF. In DNA, the CDR3 is TGTGCTAGTGGTCCCGCTACAAGGGGGGGCGGGGAGCTGTTTTTT.

The CDR3 DNA reads TGTGCCAGCAGCCCCCTCTCATGGAGAGGGAAAGACCAAGAGACCCAGTACTTC. Translating it yields CASSPLSWRGKDQETQYF. This chain uses TRBV11-1 with TRBJ2-5; weak D call: TRBD2 (5 bases). Germline values: CDR1 SGHAT, CDR2 FQDESV (reference sequence). V gave up 5 bases and J gave up 0 bases, with 22 bases separating them. This CDR3 is 18 amino acids long.

V usage is TRBV7-9 and J usage is TRBJ2-1; 11 positions match TRBD2. The V and J ends lost 0 bases and 7 bases, in that order; junction bases with no gene match: 8. The germline V gene encodes CDR1 SEHNR and CDR2 FQNEAQ (reference sequence). CDR3 length equals 17 residues. The CDR3: CASSLAPLAGERNEQFF. CDR3 coding DNA: TGTGCCAGCAGCTTAGCCCCACTAGCGGGGGAGAGGAATGAGCAGTTCTTC.